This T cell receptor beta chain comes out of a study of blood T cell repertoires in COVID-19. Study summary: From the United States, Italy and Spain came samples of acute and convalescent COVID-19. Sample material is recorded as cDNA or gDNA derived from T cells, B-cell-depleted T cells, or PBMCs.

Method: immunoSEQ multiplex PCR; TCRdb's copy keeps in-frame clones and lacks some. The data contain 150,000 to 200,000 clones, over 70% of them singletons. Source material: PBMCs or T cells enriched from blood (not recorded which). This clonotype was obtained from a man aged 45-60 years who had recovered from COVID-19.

Here the CDR3 reads CASSPGGTAPKGQFF. The CDR3 bases are TGTGCCAGCAGTCCAGGGGGGACTGCCCCTAAAGGGCAGTTCTTC. The chain couples TRBV27 to TRBJ2-1; maybe TRBD1 (7 bases). Trimming pared 5 bases from V and 12 bases from J, leaving 23 bases between. Looked up from germline, CDR1 is MNHEY and CDR2 is SMNVEV (reference sequence). The CDR3 spans 15 residues.